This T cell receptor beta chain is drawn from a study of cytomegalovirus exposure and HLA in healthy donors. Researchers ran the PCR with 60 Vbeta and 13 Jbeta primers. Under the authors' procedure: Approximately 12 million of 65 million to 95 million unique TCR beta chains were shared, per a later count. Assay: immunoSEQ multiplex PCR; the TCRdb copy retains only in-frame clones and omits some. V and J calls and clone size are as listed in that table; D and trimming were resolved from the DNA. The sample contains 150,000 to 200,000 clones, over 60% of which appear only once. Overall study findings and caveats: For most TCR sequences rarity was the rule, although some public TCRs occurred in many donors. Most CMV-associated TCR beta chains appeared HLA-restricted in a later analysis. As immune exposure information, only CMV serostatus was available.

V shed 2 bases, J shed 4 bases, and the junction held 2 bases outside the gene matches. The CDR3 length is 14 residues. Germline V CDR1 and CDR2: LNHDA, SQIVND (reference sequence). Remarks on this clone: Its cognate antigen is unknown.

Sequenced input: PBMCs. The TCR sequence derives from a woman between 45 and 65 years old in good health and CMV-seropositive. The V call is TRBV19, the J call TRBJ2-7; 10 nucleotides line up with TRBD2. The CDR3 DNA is TGTGCCAGTAGTATAACTAGCGGGACGTACGAGCAGTACTTC. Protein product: CASSITSGTYEQYF.